The sequence of this T cell receptor beta chain was determined in a study of CD8+ T cells in alopecia areata. Looked up from germline, CDR1 is MGHDK and CDR2 is SYGVNS. V was trimmed by 5 bases and J by 2 bases, leaving 10 bases between them. CDR3 size: 13 residues. The treatment was: oral pan-JAK inhibitor, 5-10 mg twice daily. Sorting of PBMCs yielded the CD4+ and CD8+ T cells. Following RNA extraction, reverse transcription yielded cDNA that acted as the sequencing template. The protocol was immunoSEQ multiplex PCR, while the TCRdb copy is restricted to in-frame clones and leaves out a portion. The repertoire holds about 210,000 clones, with around three fifths as singletons.

The origin of this receptor is a human donor with alopecia areata. The rearrangement links TRBV25-1 to TRBJ2-7; D gene ambiguous. Sequences were derived from CD4+ T cells sorted from blood, sampled at week 4, from a patient treated with tofacitinib. This CDR3 is CASSSGETYEQYF. The CDR3 DNA reads TGTGCCAGCAGTAGTGGGGAAACCTACGAGCAGTACTTC.